The 22 T cell receptor beta chains given below trace back to one sample, sequenced in a study of cytomegalovirus exposure and HLA in healthy donors. This PCR relied on a set of 60 Vbeta primers and 13 Jbeta primers. Profiled with immunoSEQ multiplex PCR; TCRdb holds only in-frame clones, not every one. The sample contains around 150,000 clones, over 75% of which appear only once. The material sequenced was PBMCs. The receptor source for this set is a male donor in good health and CMV-seronegative.

This clone has only a few counts. This chain links TRBV2 with TRBJ1-2; D is undetermined. CDR3 length: 15 residues. Germline CDR1 reads SNHLY; CDR2 reads FYNNEI. V lost 2 bases to trimming and J lost 0 bases, with 10 bases between them. The CDR3 protein is CASSENSRSNYGYTF. CDR3 bases: TGTGCCAGCAGTGAAAATAGCAGATCTAACTATGGCTACACCTTC.

CDR3 region: CASSRDRGYEQYF. The CDR3 bases are TGTGCCAGCAGCCGGGACAGGGGTTACGAGCAGTACTTC. The gene calls are TRBV7-7 and TRBJ2-7, with 10 bases identical to TRBD1. In germline, CDR1 is SSHAT, CDR2 FNYEAQ (reference sequence). The CDR3 spans 13 residues. J was trimmed by 4 bases and V by 5 bases; bases with no gene match: 2.

The chain employs TRBV29-1 and TRBJ1-1, with 9 bases fitting TRBD1. Germline V gene sequence: CDR1 SQVTM, CDR2 ANQGSEA. Trimming at V came to 6 bases and at J to 4 bases, leaving 3 bases not matched to a gene. The CDR3 length is 12 residues. CDR3 sequence reads: CSVGQGSTEAFF. CDR3 sequence (DNA): TGCAGCGTAGGACAGGGGAGCACTGAAGCTTTCTTT.

This clone was counted only a few times. CDR3: CSARGTGDQPQHF. The CDR3 region has the DNA TGCAGCGCCCGTGGGACAGGGGATCAGCCCCAGCATTTT. The gene calls are TRBV29-1 and TRBJ1-5; 10 bases are a match to TRBD1. V shed 7 bases, J shed 5 bases, and the junction held 5 bases outside the gene matches. The CDR3 is made up of 13 amino acids. Germline assignment: CDR1 SQVTM and CDR2 ANQGSEA.

Points on this clone: The junction does not match germline at one end; this may be a read error. The chain is built from TRBV7-9 and TRBJ2-7; D perhaps matches TRBD2 (6 bases). The CDR3 has 16 amino acids. The germline V gene encodes CDR1 SEHNR and CDR2 FQNEAQ (reference sequence). The CDR3 nucleotides read TGTTCCAGCAGCCCCCCCGGAGGGCTAGCTTACTACGAGCAGTACTTC. Amino acids: CSSSPPGGLAYYEQYF.

The genes are TRBV7-2 and TRBJ1-6; no firm D call. Between the trimmed V and J ends, which lost 7 bases and 7 bases, there was a span of 17 bases. This CDR3 has 15 residues. From germline, CDR1 is SGHTA and CDR2 FQGNSA. The CDR3 loop is CASKYPHAANSPLHF. The DNA for the CDR3 is TGTGCCAGCAAATACCCCCACGCGGCAAATTCACCCCTCCACTTT.

This clone occurred a few times. This chain uses TRBV11-1 with TRBJ2-7; 8 bases are a match to TRBD2. Germline V gene lookup returns CDR1 SGHAT and CDR2 FQDESV (reference sequence). CDR3 length: 15 amino acids. J gave up 3 bases and V 1 base, and 5 bases lay outside the gene matches. The CDR3 DNA reads TGTGCCAGCAGCTTAGGCGGGGGGCTTGTCTACGAGCAGTACTTC. Protein sequence: CASSLGGGLVYEQYF.

Only one count was recorded for this clone. The V gene is TRBV15, the J gene TRBJ2-7; 7 nucleotides match TRBD1. Germline lookup yields CDR1 LNHNV and CDR2 YYDKDF (reference sequence). V gave up 1 base and J gave up 3 bases; unmatched junction bases: 6. This CDR3 has 15 amino acids. The CDR3 nucleotides are TGTGCCACCAGCAGAGGGTCGACAGGGATCTACGAGCAGTACTTC. Translation gives CATSRGSTGIYEQYF.

The rearrangement links TRBV6-6 to TRBJ1-4, with D tentatively TRBD1 (6 bases). Germline V gene sequence: CDR1 MNHNY, CDR2 SVGAGI (reference sequence). CDR3 size: 13 residues. V dropped 11 bases and J dropped 5 bases, with 15 bases sitting between them. CDR3 amino acids: CACQGRENEKLFF. CDR3 coding DNA: TGTGCCTGCCAGGGGCGAGAAAATGAAAAACTGTTTTTT.

The chain recombines TRBV29-1 with TRBJ1-1; TRBD1 matches 7 bases. CDR3 size: 14 residues. Germline assignment: CDR1 SQVTM and CDR2 ANQGSEA. V gave up 8 bases and J gave up 1 base; unmatched junction bases: 10. CDR3 region: CSLSPRQGNTEAFF. CDR3 DNA sequence: TGCAGCTTAAGCCCCAGACAGGGGAACACTGAAGCTTTCTTT.

This clone was counted a single time. The rearrangement uses TRBV11-3 and TRBJ2-3, with 7 bases aligning to TRBD2. The germline gives CDR1 SGHNT, CDR2 YENEEA. After removal of 3 bases from V and 6 bases from J, the junction contained 3 bases not matched to a gene. The length of the CDR3 is 13 residues. In nucleotides, the CDR3 is TGTGCCAGCAGCTTCGGGAGGTCGGATACGCAGTATTTT. Protein: CASSFGRSDTQYF. Full variable domain (remainder filled in from reference TRBV11-3 and TRBJ2-3): EAGVVQSPRYKIIEKKQPVAFWCNPISGHNTLYWYLQNLGQGPELLIRYENEEAVDDSQLPKDRFSAERLKGVDSTLKIQPAELGDSAVYLCASSFGRSDTQYFGPGTRLTVL.

The chain employs TRBV30 and TRBJ2-3, with D tentatively TRBD2 (5 bases). CDR3 length: 15 amino acids. Trimming took 1 base from V and 1 from J, leaving 12 bases between them. Germline V gene sequence: CDR1 GTSNPN, CDR2 SVGIG (reference sequence). The CDR3 here is CAWSAGRGGTDTQYF. CDR3 DNA sequence: TGTGCCTGGAGTGCTGGACGGGGAGGCACAGATACGCAGTATTTT.

The chain carries TRBV14 and TRBJ2-7; 7 bases fit TRBD1. Losses at the gene ends were 5 bases for V and 7 bases for J; bases not matched to a gene: 8. There are 13 residues in the CDR3. The V gene's germline CDR1 is SGHDN and CDR2 FVKESK. The CDR3 is CASSYRGLGEQYF. CDR3 nucleotide sequence: TGTGCCAGCAGCTACAGGGGTCTCGGGGAGCAGTACTTC.

This chain uses TRBV11-2 with TRBJ1-5, with 9 bases fitting TRBD1. V shed 5 bases and J 1 base; nucleotides not matched to a gene: 6. The CDR3 has 16 residues. From germline, CDR1 is SGHAT and CDR2 FQNNGV. The chain's CDR3 is CASSPGQGRSNQPQHF. The DNA for the CDR3 is TGTGCCAGCAGCCCAGGACAGGGGAGAAGCAATCAGCCCCAGCATTTT.

The chain uses TRBV5-5 and TRBJ2-5; 7 nucleotides agree with TRBD2. The CDR3 consists of 14 residues. J was trimmed by 0 bases and V by 6 bases; bases with no gene match: 5. Germline V CDR1 and CDR2: SGHKS, YYEKEE (reference sequence). CDR3 in DNA: TGTGCCAGCACCCGGCGGGGGAACCAAGAGACCCAGTACTTC. As protein: CASTRRGNQETQYF.

The gene calls are TRBV7-2 and TRBJ2-1; tentative D call: TRBD2 (6 bases). The CDR3 covers 16 residues. The germline V and J ends were trimmed by 3 bases and 0 bases, with 12 bases remaining between them. Germline-derived CDR1 and CDR2 are SGHTA and FQGNSA. CDR3 sequence (DNA): TGTGCCAGCAGCTTGCAGGTCGGGGGCTCCTACAATGAGCAGTTCTTC. Translated, it gives CASSLQVGGSYNEQFF.

The chain is built from TRBV7-9 and TRBJ2-1; D gene uncertain. This CDR3 comprises 15 residues. Per the germline V gene, CDR1 is SEHNR and CDR2 is FQNEAQ (reference sequence). Trimming shortened V by 1 base and J by 4 bases, and 11 bases separated the two germline ends. The CDR3 spells CASSLGQIQYNEQFF. CDR3 coding DNA: TGTGCCAGCAGCTTAGGCCAGATACAATACAATGAGCAGTTCTTC.

In DNA, the CDR3 is TGTGCCAGCAGCCGAGGTCCTGACAGATCCACAGATACGCAGTATTTT. Amino acid sequence: CASSRGPDRSTDTQYF. The V gene is TRBV7-9, the J gene TRBJ2-3; D perhaps matches TRBD1 (5 bases). The CDR3 loop spans 16 amino acids. In germline, CDR1 is SEHNR, CDR2 FQNEAQ (reference sequence). Trimming removed 5 bases at V and 2 bases at J, with 17 bases between.

V is TRBV11-2 and J is TRBJ1-1; 9 bases are a match to TRBD1. V was pared by 4 bases and J by 3 bases, with 9 bases of the junction left unmatched. The CDR3 totals 16 residues. From germline, CDR1 is SGHAT and CDR2 FQNNGV. The CDR3 region has the DNA TGTGCCAGCAGCTCCTGGGGGGACAGGGCTGACACTGAAGCTTTCTTT. Its protein is CASSSWGDRADTEAFF.

The chain uses TRBV30 and TRBJ2-7; TRBD2 matches 12 bases. J lost 2 bases, V lost 2 bases, and 13 bases had no gene match. This CDR3 comprises 18 residues. The germline gives CDR1 GTSNPN, CDR2 SVGIG (reference sequence). The CDR3 coding sequence is TGTGCCTGGAGTAATCTAGCGGGGGGGCGTTCTCAAACCTACGAGCAGTACTTC. It yields the protein CAWSNLAGGRSQTYEQYF.

V usage is TRBV7-8 and J usage is TRBJ2-5; 11 bases align to TRBD2. V lost 2 bases and J lost 7; bases outside the gene matches: 18. The CDR3 contains 19 residues. Germline V CDR1 and CDR2: SGHVS, FQNEAQ. CDR3 nucleotide sequence: TGTGCCAGCAGCTTACGTTCTTGGACAACCCTAGCGGGAGGAGGGACCCAGTACTTC. Protein product: CASSLRSWTTLAGGGTQYF.

In its sample, this clone was seen once. J is TRBJ2-4 and V is TRBV5-4; TRBD2 might be the D (6 bases). From germline, CDR1 is SGHNT and CDR2 YYREEE (reference sequence). The V gene lost 0 bases and the J gene lost 1 base, with 11 bases spanning the gap. The CDR3 loop spans 16 amino acids. Here the CDR3 reads CASSLGRAGAKNIQYF. The CDR3 bases are TGTGCCAGCAGCTTGGGGAGGGCAGGTGCCAAAAACATTCAGTACTTC. Complete variable domain (other parts from reference TRBV5-4 and TRBJ2-4): ETGVTQSPTHLIKTRGQQVTLRCSSQSGHNTVSWYQQALGQGPQFIFQYYREEENGRGNFPPRFSGLQFPNYSSELNVNALELDDSALYLCASSLGRAGAKNIQYFGAGTRLSVL.